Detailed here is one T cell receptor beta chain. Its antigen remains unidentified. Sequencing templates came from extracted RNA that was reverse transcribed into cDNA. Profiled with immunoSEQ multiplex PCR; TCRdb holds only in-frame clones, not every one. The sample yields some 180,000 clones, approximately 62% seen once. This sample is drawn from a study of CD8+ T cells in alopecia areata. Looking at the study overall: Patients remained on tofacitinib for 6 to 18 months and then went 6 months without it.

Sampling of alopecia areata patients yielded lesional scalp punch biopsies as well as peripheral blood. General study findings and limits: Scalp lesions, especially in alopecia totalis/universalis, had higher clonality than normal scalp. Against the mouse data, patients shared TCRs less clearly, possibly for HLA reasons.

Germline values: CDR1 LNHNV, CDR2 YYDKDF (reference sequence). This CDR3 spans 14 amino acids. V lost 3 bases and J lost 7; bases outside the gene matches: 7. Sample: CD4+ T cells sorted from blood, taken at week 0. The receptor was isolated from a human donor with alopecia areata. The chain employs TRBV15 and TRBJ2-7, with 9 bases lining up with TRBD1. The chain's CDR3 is CATSSGDRASEQYF. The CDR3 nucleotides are TGTGCCACCAGCAGTGGGGACAGGGCTTCTGAGCAGTACTTC.